What follows is one TCR beta chain and its context. No antigen is known for it. The method was immunoSEQ multiplex PCR; TCRdb's version includes in-frame clones alone and lacks a portion of them. The sample holds roughly 100,000 clones; 87% are singletons and the top ten take over 0.8%. V lost 1 base, J lost 8 bases, and 9 bases stayed unmatched. The CDR3 runs 16 residues. Germline values: CDR1 SGHNT, CDR2 YYREEE (reference sequence). These data are taken from a study of graft-versus-host responses after intestinal transplantation. Across the whole study: Recipients uniformly received anti-thymocyte globulin induction, followed by tacrolimus and steroids for 2 to 4 years. The study's findings and limits: Early post-transplant HvG declines tracked with peak circulating GvH clone levels. When patients had graft-donor T cell macrochimerism, their allografts held high graft-versus-host to host-versus-graft clonal ratios. In recipient marrow, GvH clones were found, and some appeared first in ileum or blood.

The TCR was taken from a human donor who received an intestinal transplant. The genes are TRBV5-4 and TRBJ2-1, with TRBD2 matching 10 bases. The source material was unstimulated CD4+ T cells sorted from spleen or lymph node cells, sampled before intestinal transplant. The chain's CDR3 is CASSLSSTSGWDEQFF. The CDR3 DNA reads TGTGCCAGCAGCTTGAGTTCGACTAGCGGGTGGGATGAGCAGTTCTTC.